The 16 T cell receptor beta chains presented below share a single source sample, sequenced in a study of shared clonotypes between healthy human individuals. Clones were sequenced by immunoSEQ multiplex PCR, and TCRdb holds only the in-frame ones, with some missing. The table shows about 600,000 clones, with around 81% occurring only once. Sequenced sample: PBMCs. The receptors shown here come from a woman between 40 and 50 years old in good health. Some clones in this sample may be carry-over from other donors' samples.

This chain uses TRBV5-6 with TRBJ1-4; 8 nucleotides agree with TRBD1. CDR1 is SGHDT and CDR2 is YYEEEE in the germline V gene. V gave up 0 bases and J gave up 7 bases; unmatched junction bases: 8. The CDR3 spans 16 residues. The CDR3 DNA reads as TGTGCCAGCAGCTTGGGCCTGCGACAGGGGAGTGAAAAACTGTTTTTT. It is translated as CASSLGLRQGSEKLFF.

A single count supports this clone. DNA of the CDR3: TGTGCCAGTAGTATCAGGGACAACACCGGGGAGCTGTTTTTT. Translation gives CASSIRDNTGELFF. This chain joins TRBV19 and TRBJ2-2; D possibly matches TRBD1 or TRBD2 (5 bases each). This CDR3 is built from 14 residues. Trimming took 3 bases from V and 2 from J, leaving 7 bases between them. From germline, CDR1 is LNHDA and CDR2 SQIVND (reference sequence).

The rearrangement uses TRBV4-1 and TRBJ1-5, with D possibly TRBD1 on 5 matching bases. The CDR3 sequence is 17 residues long. With 4 bases removed from V and 3 bases from J, the gap between germline ends came to 19 bases. The germline V gene encodes CDR1 MGHRA and CDR2 YSYEKL. CDR3 sequence reads: CASSRGWAREINQPQHF. CDR3 coding DNA: TGCGCCAGCAGCCGAGGTTGGGCCAGGGAAATCAATCAGCCCCAGCATTTT.

The V call is TRBV29-1, the J call TRBJ2-7; D is perhaps TRBD2 (5 bases). Germline values: CDR1 SQVTM, CDR2 ANQGSEA. Trimming cost V 4 bases and J 1 base, with 11 bases left between them. This CDR3 spans 13 amino acids. The CDR3 reads CSVVLASSYEQYF. CDR3 nucleotide sequence: TGCAGCGTTGTGCTAGCTTCTTCCTACGAGCAGTACTTC.

J is TRBJ2-7 and V is TRBV7-9; possible D gene TRBD2, 6 bases. This CDR3 is built from 14 residues. CDR1 and CDR2 from the germline V gene are SEHNR and FQNEAQ (reference sequence). Trimming took off 0 bases at V and 3 bases at J, with 9 bases between the two ends. The DNA of the CDR3 is TGTGCCAGCAGCTTAGCGGGGCGGGGCTACGAGCAGTACTTC. It translates to CASSLAGRGYEQYF.

This clone has more than one count but fewer than ten. Other nucleotide sequences from this sample produce the same CDR3. The chain carries TRBV30 and TRBJ1-2; no firm D call. With 0 bases removed from V and 8 bases from J, the gap between germline ends came to 7 bases. This CDR3 region has 11 residues. Germline CDR1 GTSNPN, CDR2 SVGIG (reference sequence). The CDR3 loop reads CAWSVPGGYTF. The CDR3 DNA follows: TGTGCCTGGAGTGTACCGGGGGGCTACACCTTC.

V is TRBV4-1 and J is TRBJ1-6, with 7 nucleotides matching TRBD1. In germline, CDR1 is MGHRA, CDR2 YSYEKL. The CDR3 length is 20 residues. The J segment lost 0 bases and the V segment lost 1 base, leaving 12 bases of the junction unmatched. CDR3 protein: CASSQGQGGASGSYNSPLHF. The CDR3 nucleotides are TGCGCCAGCAGCCAAGGACAGGGAGGTGCCAGCGGCTCCTATAATTCACCCCTCCACTTT.

CDR3 region: CASSPWGDSNQPQHF. The CDR3 DNA sequence: TGTGCCAGCAGCCCCTGGGGTGATAGCAATCAGCCCCAGCATTTT. V and J are TRBV7-9 and TRBJ1-5, with D unclear. V dropped 5 bases and J dropped 0 bases, with 11 bases sitting between them. The CDR3 totals 15 residues. The germline V gene has CDR1 SEHNR and CDR2 FQNEAQ (reference sequence).

The chain joins TRBV10-2 to TRBJ1-1, with a possible D match to TRBD1 (6 bases). The CDR3 has 13 residues. V was trimmed by 10 bases and J by 1 base, leaving 13 bases between them. The germline CDR1 and CDR2 sequences are WSHSY and SAAADI. CDR3 residues: CAISRGGNTEAFF. The CDR3 nucleotides are TGCGCCATCTCCAGGGGCGGGAACACTGAAGCTTTCTTT.

V is TRBV7-3 and J is TRBJ2-1; D remains ambiguous. The germline V gene has CDR1 SGHTA and CDR2 FQGTGA. V lost 10 bases and J 6 bases, leaving 16 bases between the germline ends. The CDR3 is 13 residues long. CDR3 DNA: TGTGCCATCTTCGGCGGATCTCCCAATGAGCAGTTCTTC. As protein: CAIFGGSPNEQFF.

The gene calls are TRBV30 and TRBJ2-1, with 10 bases that match TRBD1. J was trimmed by 3 bases and V by 7 bases; bases with no gene match: 9. Germline V gene data show CDR1 as GTSNPN and CDR2 as SVGIG (reference sequence). This CDR3 comprises 15 residues. CDR3 in amino acids: CAYPRGTGDYNEQFF. The CDR3 DNA follows: TGTGCCTACCCAAGGGGGACAGGGGACTACAATGAGCAGTTCTTC. Looking up the rest from reference TRBV30 and TRBJ2-1 gives the full variable domain: SQTIHQWPATLVQPVGSPLSLECTVEGTSNPNLYWYRQAAGRGLQLLFYSVGIGQISSEVPQNLSASRPQDRQFILSSKKLLLSDSGFYLCAYPRGTGDYNEQFFGPGTRLTVL.

This rearrangement joins TRBV29-1 to TRBJ2-3; weak D call: TRBD2 (6 bases). This CDR3 has 16 amino acids. The germline V gene has CDR1 SQVTM and CDR2 ANQGSEA. Trimming stripped 3 bases from V and 0 bases from J, with 16 bases between. The CDR3 loop is CSVDWGETRSTDTQYF. CDR3 DNA sequence: TGCAGCGTTGATTGGGGGGAGACCCGTAGCACAGATACGCAGTATTTT.

The CDR3, as DNA: TGTGCCAGCAGTTTCACGGGGAGCTCCTATAATTCACCCCTCCACTTT. Encoded protein: CASSFTGSSYNSPLHF. J is TRBJ1-6 and V is TRBV28; D remains unclear. The CDR3 extends over 16 amino acids. Germline V gives CDR1 MDHEN, CDR2 SYDVKM. V was cut by 3 bases and J by 0 bases, with 9 bases left in between.

This chain uses TRBV4-1 with TRBJ2-6; D remains unclear. Trimming pared 1 base from V and 1 base from J, leaving 11 bases between. The germline CDR1 and CDR2 sequences are MGHRA and YSYEKL. CDR3 length: 17 amino acids. The chain's CDR3 is CASSQVGSVSGANVLTF. The DNA for the CDR3 is TGCGCCAGCAGCCAAGTAGGCAGCGTTTCTGGGGCCAACGTCCTGACTTTC.

The table lists this clone with many counts. Other DNA variants within this sample encode the same CDR3. The J gene is TRBJ2-2, the V gene TRBV5-4; the D call may be TRBD1 or TRBD2 (5 bases each). CDR1 SGHNT and CDR2 YYREEE come from the germline V gene (reference sequence). The CDR3 contains 13 residues. Trimming left V 0 bases short and J 7 bases short, with 7 bases between. The CDR3 sequence: CASSLGGFGELFF. Here the CDR3 DNA reads TGTGCCAGCAGCTTGGGGGGGTTCGGGGAGCTGTTTTTT. Supplemented by reference TRBV5-4 and TRBJ2-2, the full variable domain reads ETGVTQSPTHLIKTRGQQVTLRCSSQSGHNTVSWYQQALGQGPQFIFQYYREEENGRGNFPPRFSGLQFPNYSSELNVNALELDDSALYLCASSLGGFGELFFGEGSRLTVL.

V gene TRBV5-1 combines with J gene TRBJ1-2; tentatively, D is TRBD1 (5 bases). Trimming left V 5 bases short and J 8 bases short, with 19 bases between. Germline CDR1 reads SGHRS; CDR2 reads YFSETQ. This CDR3 is built from 14 residues. This CDR3 is CASSLDSSEGGYTF. The CDR3 region has the DNA TGCGCCAGCAGTCTCGACAGTTCCGAGGGCGGCTACACCTTC. Full variable domain (missing parts from reference TRBV5-1 and TRBJ1-2): KAGVTQTPRYLIKTRGQQVTLSCSPISGHRSVSWYQQTPGQGLQFLFEYFSETQRNKGNFPGRFSGRQFSNSRSEMNVSTLELGDSALYLCASSLDSSEGGYTFGSGTRLTVV.